This T cell receptor beta chain was retrieved from a study of blood T cell repertoires in COVID-19. This CDR3 has 13 amino acids. V gave up 6 bases and J gave up 6 bases; unmatched junction bases: 4. Germline assignment: CDR1 ENHRY and CDR2 SYGVKD. Per the study methods: Amplification with reference gene primers provided the estimates of nucleated cell counts. Sequenced by immunoSEQ multiplex PCR; TCRdb stores in-frame clones only, minus some. For V, J and clone size, that table is used; D and trimming come from the DNA. The sample has roughly 150,000 clones; about nine tenths are singletons. This clone appeared a few times.

This sequence was found in a man aged 45 to 65 who had recovered from COVID-19. Source material: PBMCs or T cells enriched from blood (not recorded which). The J gene is TRBJ1-1, the V gene TRBV10-3; TRBD1 matches 10 bases. The DNA for the CDR3 is TGTGCCATCAGGGGACAGGGGAGGGCTGAAGCTTTCTTT. Translating gives CAIRGQGRAEAFF.